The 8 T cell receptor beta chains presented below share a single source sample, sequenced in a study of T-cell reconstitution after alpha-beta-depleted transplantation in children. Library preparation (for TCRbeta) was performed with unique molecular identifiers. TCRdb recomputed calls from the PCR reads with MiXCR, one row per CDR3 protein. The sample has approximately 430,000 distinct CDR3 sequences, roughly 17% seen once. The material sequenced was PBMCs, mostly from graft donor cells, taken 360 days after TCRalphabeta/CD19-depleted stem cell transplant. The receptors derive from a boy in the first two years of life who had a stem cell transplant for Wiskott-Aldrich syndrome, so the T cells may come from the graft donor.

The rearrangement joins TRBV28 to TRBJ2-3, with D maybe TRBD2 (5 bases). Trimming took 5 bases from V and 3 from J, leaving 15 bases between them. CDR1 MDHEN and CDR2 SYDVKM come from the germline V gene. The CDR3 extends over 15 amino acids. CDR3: CASSSLGRTTDTQYF. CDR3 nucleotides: TGTGCCAGCAGTAGCCTCGGGCGGACTACAGATACGCAGTATTTT.

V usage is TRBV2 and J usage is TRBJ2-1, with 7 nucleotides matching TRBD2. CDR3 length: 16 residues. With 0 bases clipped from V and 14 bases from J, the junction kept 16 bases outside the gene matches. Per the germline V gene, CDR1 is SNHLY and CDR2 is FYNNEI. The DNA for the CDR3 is TGTGCCAGCAGTGAAGCGCTTGGGAGACTAGCAGGGAAAAAGTTCTTC. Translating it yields CASSEALGRLAGKKFF.

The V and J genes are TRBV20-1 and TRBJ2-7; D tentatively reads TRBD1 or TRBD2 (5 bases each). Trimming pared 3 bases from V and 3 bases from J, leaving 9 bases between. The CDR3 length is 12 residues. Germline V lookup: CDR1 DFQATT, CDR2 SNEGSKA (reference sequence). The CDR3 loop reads CSARGPVYEQYF. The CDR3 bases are TGCAGTGCTAGGGGACCTGTCTACGAGCAGTACTTC.

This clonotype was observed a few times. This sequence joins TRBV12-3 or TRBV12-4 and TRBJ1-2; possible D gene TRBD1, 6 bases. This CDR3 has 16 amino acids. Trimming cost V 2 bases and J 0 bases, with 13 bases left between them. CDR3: CASSLWRGQANYGYTF. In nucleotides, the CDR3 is TGTGCCAGCAGTTTATGGCGGGGGCAAGCTAACTATGGCTACACCTTC.

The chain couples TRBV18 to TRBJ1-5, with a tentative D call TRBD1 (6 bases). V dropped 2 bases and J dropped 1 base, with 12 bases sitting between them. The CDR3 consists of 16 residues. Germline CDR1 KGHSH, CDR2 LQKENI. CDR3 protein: CASSPKRGLSNQPQHF. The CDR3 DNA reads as TGTGCCAGCTCACCAAAGCGGGGGCTGAGCAATCAGCCCCAGCATTTT.

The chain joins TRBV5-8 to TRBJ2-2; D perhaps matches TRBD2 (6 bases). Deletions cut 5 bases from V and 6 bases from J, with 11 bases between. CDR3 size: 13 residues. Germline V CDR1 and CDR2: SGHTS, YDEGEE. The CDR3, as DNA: TGTGCCAGCAGATGGAGGGAGGCCGGGGAGCTGTTTTTT. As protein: CASRWREAGELFF.

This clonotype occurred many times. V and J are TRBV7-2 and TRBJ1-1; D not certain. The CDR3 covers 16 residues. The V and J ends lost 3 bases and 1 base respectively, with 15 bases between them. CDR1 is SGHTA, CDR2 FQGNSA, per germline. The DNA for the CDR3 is TGTGCCAGCAGCTTCGCCGGGAAGAGGCAGAACACTGAAGCTTTCTTT. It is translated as CASSFAGKRQNTEAFF. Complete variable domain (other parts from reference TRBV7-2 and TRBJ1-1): GAGVSQSPSNKVTEKGKDVELRCDPISGHTALYWYRQSLGQGLEFLIYFQGNSAPDKSGLPSDRFSAERTGGSVSTLTIQRTQQEDSAVYLCASSFAGKRQNTEAFFGQGTRLTVV.

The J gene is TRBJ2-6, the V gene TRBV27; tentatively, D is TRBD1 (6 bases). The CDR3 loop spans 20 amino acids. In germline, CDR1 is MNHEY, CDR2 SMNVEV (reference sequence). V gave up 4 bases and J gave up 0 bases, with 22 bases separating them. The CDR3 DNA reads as TGTGCCAGCAGTTATCACAGCTCTAGGGGGTGGTCCTCTGGGGCCAACGTCCTGACTTTC. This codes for CASSYHSSRGWSSGANVLTF.